The entry below gives a single TCR beta chain sequence along with its context. This record belongs to a study of blood T cell repertoires in COVID-19. Whole-study context: There were acute and convalescent COVID-19 samples, and they came from the United States, Italy and Spain. PBMCs, B-cell-depleted T cells, or T cells were the source of the cDNA or gDNA that made up the material.

In the original analysis: Quantification of nucleated cells was approximated via reference gene primer amplification. Repertoires were generated with immunoSEQ multiplex PCR, while TCRdb's copy carries only in-frame clones and drops some. V and J calls and clone size are those listed in that table; D and trimming were worked out from the DNA. The table lists 200,000 to 250,000 clones, about 84% of them singletons. The V and J ends lost 1 base and 10 bases respectively, with 16 bases between them. Germline V CDR1 and CDR2: SNHLY, FYNNEI. There are 14 residues in the CDR3. The sequencing sample was made of peripheral blood. The chain uses TRBV2 and TRBJ1-1, with a weak D call TRBD1 (6 bases). The receptor was derived from a human donor in a cohort sampled during active COVID-19. CDR3 bases: TGTGCCAGCAGTGAAGAACGGGGGGGCGGAGGAGCTTTCTTT. It codes for CASSEERGGGGAFF.